This T cell receptor (beta chain) emerged from a study of regulatory T cells in long-lasting Graves disease. Time point given: newly diagnosed GD, antithyroid drugs for less than 3 months. PBMC RNA served as the TCR library source. Library construction for TCR beta used iRepertoire HTBI primers and Arm-PCR of CDR3 regions. In the original workflow: Throughout the samples, researchers identified about 56 TRBV and 14 TRBJ segments. TCRdb used MiXCR to reprocess the multiplex PCR reads, holding one entry per CDR3 protein. It is TCRdb's table, rather than the study itself, that gives the V and J calls and clone size. The sample consists of about 620,000 distinct CDR3 sequences, 16% of them appearing once. These records were also assigned to another study, of T cells in Graves' hyperthyroidism and ophthalmopathy. That paper notes: Newly diagnosed hyperthyroidism, duration under 2 months, in patients aged 18 to 65. Clonotypes that were expanded in thyroid above 0.001 mostly appeared in blood too.

This specimen was peripheral blood mononuclear cells (PBMCs), taken at new diagnosis, from a patient treated with antithyroid drugs. The sequence was collected from a woman aged 25 to 39 with Graves disease.

Here the CDR3 DNA reads TGTGCCTGGAACAAAAGGGGGGCGCGGTCCTACGAGCAGTACTTC. This encodes CAWNKRGARSYEQYF. The rearrangement uses TRBV30 and TRBJ2-7; the D call may be TRBD1 or TRBD2 (6 bases each). Germline V gene data show CDR1 as GTSNPN and CDR2 as SVGIG (reference sequence). CDR3 length equals 15 residues. V lost 4 bases to trimming and J lost 1 base, with 17 bases between them.